One and the same sample provided the 4 T cell receptor beta chains below, sequenced in a study of control samples from healthy donors and cancer patients. The data were produced by immunoSEQ multiplex PCR, yet TCRdb's version contains in-frame clones alone and is incomplete. This table holds 85,000 to 110,000 clones, about 89% found once. Sequenced sample: PBMCs. The source is a man aged 60 to 75 with lung cancer.

This clone was recorded once. The chain recombines TRBV12-5 with TRBJ2-1; TRBD1 matches 11 bases. This CDR3 contains 14 residues. Germline trimming cut 5 bases from V and 9 bases from J; bases unmatched to any gene: 6. Germline lookup yields CDR1 LGHNT and CDR2 FRNRAP. CDR3 residues: CASGLGQGEGEQFF. CDR3 DNA sequence: TGTGCTAGTGGTCTGGGACAGGGGGAGGGTGAGCAGTTCTTC.

The CDR3 DNA reads TGTGCCAGCAGCCTCGGACTAGCGGGGGCCCAAGAGACCCAGTACTTC. Encoded protein: CASSLGLAGAQETQYF. The chain links TRBV5-8 to TRBJ2-5; 13 bases fit TRBD2. Germline V gives CDR1 SGHTS, CDR2 YDEGEE. The CDR3 is 16 residues long. V trimming: 4 bases; J trimming: 1 base; junction bases outside the gene matches: 4.

This sequence joins TRBV6-5 and TRBJ1-3; tentatively, D is TRBD1 (5 bases). CDR1 is MNHEY, CDR2 SVGAGI, per germline. The CDR3 is 15 residues long. Trimming cost V 5 bases and J 0 bases, with 11 bases left between them. The CDR3 DNA reads as TGTGCCAGCAGTCTCGGGACGGGCTCTGGAAACACCATATATTTT. Translation: CASSLGTGSGNTIYF.

V gene TRBV6-5 combines with J gene TRBJ1-6; D gene unclear. The CDR3 totals 15 residues. Germline V CDR1 and CDR2: MNHEY, SVGAGI. V gave up 6 bases and J gave up 7 bases, with 16 bases separating them. DNA for the CDR3: TGTGCCAGCAGCTTAATCGGGGTTCAGAATTCACCCCTCCACTTT. Residues: CASSLIGVQNSPLHF.